The 10 T cell receptor beta chains given below trace back to one sample, sequenced in a study of shared clonotypes between healthy human individuals. The table came from immunoSEQ multiplex PCR; TCRdb's copy has only in-frame clones and leaves some out. Here the sample spans approximately 500,000 clones, more than 65% being singletons. The specimen was PBMCs. These receptors were collected from a middle-aged woman in good health. Some clones in this sample may be carry-over from other donors' samples.

The J gene is TRBJ2-1, the V gene TRBV15; 9 bases agree with TRBD2. The CDR3 sequence is 16 residues long. Germline loops: CDR1 LNHNV, CDR2 YYDKDF (reference sequence). With 1 base clipped from V and 8 bases from J, the junction kept 9 bases outside the gene matches. CDR3 sequence (DNA): TGTGCCACCAGCAGAGGATACGGGCTAGCGGGATATGAGCAGTTCTTC. This codes for CATSRGYGLAGYEQFF.

The chain employs TRBV11-2 and TRBJ2-7, with 12 bases aligning to TRBD2. Germline V gene lookup returns CDR1 SGHAT and CDR2 FQNNGV. The CDR3 loop spans 15 amino acids. V lost 4 bases, J lost 2 bases, and 3 bases stayed unmatched. The DNA for the CDR3 is TGTGCCAGCAGCTCGTCTAGCGGGAGGGCCTACGAGCAGTACTTC. Amino acid sequence: CASSSSSGRAYEQYF.

The CDR3 region has the DNA TGCGCCAGCAGCCTCCGGGACAGGGATAGTGGCTACACCTTC. Its translation is CASSLRDRDSGYTF. The chain employs TRBV5-1 and TRBJ1-2; 9 bases fit TRBD1. The CDR3 consists of 14 residues. CDR1 is SGHRS and CDR2 is YFSETQ in the germline V gene. V shed 4 bases and J 7 bases; nucleotides not matched to a gene: 8.

The V gene is TRBV6-4, the J gene TRBJ1-1; maybe TRBD1 (6 bases). Between the trimmed V and J ends, which lost 5 bases and 1 base, there was a span of 8 bases. Looked up from germline, CDR1 is MRHNA and CDR2 is SNTAGT. CDR3 length: 13 amino acids. The CDR3 protein is CASSSQGNTEAFF. The CDR3 nucleotides are TGTGCCAGCAGTTCACAGGGGAACACTGAAGCTTTCTTT.

The chain has TRBV28 and TRBJ2-7; TRBD2 is a possible D gene (5 bases). The germline gives CDR1 MDHEN, CDR2 SYDVKM. Deletions cut 6 bases from V and 6 bases from J, with 12 bases between. The CDR3 is 12 residues long. The CDR3 loop reads CASSSGNSEQYF. The CDR3 nucleotides are TGTGCCAGCAGCTCCGGGAACAGCGAGCAGTACTTC.

Of note for this clone: This sample also contains other DNA sequences that code for the same CDR3. The gene calls are TRBV30 and TRBJ2-6; D remains ambiguous. This CDR3 spans 12 amino acids. V dropped 4 bases and J dropped 4 bases, with 5 bases sitting between them. Germline values: CDR1 GTSNPN, CDR2 SVGIG (reference sequence). CDR3 region: CAWNPGANVLTF. DNA for the CDR3: TGTGCCTGGAATCCAGGGGCCAACGTCCTGACTTTC.

This clone came up a few times. The V and J genes are TRBV27 and TRBJ2-7, with TRBD2 identical over 7 bases. Germline-derived CDR1 and CDR2 are MNHEY and SMNVEV (reference sequence). Trimming took 5 bases from V and 0 from J; bases not matched to a gene: 10. The CDR3 spans 16 residues. The CDR3 here is CASSRTWDYSSYEQYF. The CDR3 bases are TGTGCCAGCAGTCGAACTTGGGACTACTCCTCCTACGAGCAGTACTTC.

This chain connects TRBV30 to TRBJ2-2; D may match TRBD1 or TRBD2 (5 bases each). V was cut by 1 base and J by 5 bases, with 14 bases left in between. Per germline, CDR1 GTSNPN and CDR2 SVGIG (reference sequence). This CDR3 is built from 15 residues. The CDR3 sequence is CAWSASGRETGELFF. CDR3 DNA sequence: TGTGCCTGGAGTGCGTCGGGCAGGGAGACCGGGGAGCTGTTTTTT.

The chain is built from TRBV7-9 and TRBJ2-3; TRBD2 agrees at 11 bases. This CDR3 is 16 amino acids long. Trimming removed 5 bases from V and 8 bases from J; junction bases left unmatched: 12. Germline-derived CDR1 and CDR2 are SEHNR and FQNEAQ (reference sequence). The CDR3 sequence: CASSNSGRASIGTQYF. The CDR3, as DNA: TGTGCCAGCAGCAATAGCGGGAGGGCCTCTATAGGTACGCAGTATTTT.

This clone was detected once. The chain carries TRBV27 and TRBJ2-7; no firm D call. This CDR3 has 13 residues. Trimming removed 3 bases from V and 0 bases from J, with 6 bases in between. CDR1 is MNHEY, CDR2 SMNVEV, per germline (reference sequence). The CDR3 loop reads CASSFLSSYEQYF. For the CDR3, the DNA is TGTGCCAGCAGTTTCCTAAGCTCCTACGAGCAGTACTTC.